These 29 T cell receptor beta chains share one sample of origin, sequenced in a study of T cell responses to AZD1222 COVID-19 vaccine. The table came from immunoSEQ multiplex PCR; TCRdb's copy has only in-frame clones and leaves some out. The table shows approximately 68,000 clones, with 88% occurring only once. Sequenced material: peripheral blood, taken on day 0 of AZD1222 vaccination. These receptors came from an adult in good health.

The table lists this clone with a count of one. This chain links TRBV7-2 with TRBJ2-7; D not certain. The CDR3 is made up of 15 amino acids. Trimming pared 3 bases from V and 0 bases from J, leaving 12 bases between. Germline CDR1 SGHTA, CDR2 FQGNSA. The CDR3 here is CASSLVGSPSYEQYF. As DNA, the CDR3 is TGTGCCAGCAGCTTGGTAGGATCCCCCTCCTACGAGCAGTACTTC.

For the CDR3, the DNA is TGCGCCAGCAGCTTGGGGACCGCGGGTGGCACTGAAGCTTTCTTT. Translation gives CASSLGTAGGTEAFF. J is TRBJ1-1 and V is TRBV5-1; D is undetermined. The CDR3 length is 15 residues. The V end was cut by 0 bases, the J end by 4 bases, with 13 bases between. Looked up from germline, CDR1 is SGHRS and CDR2 is YFSETQ.

CDR3 sequence reads: CASSWNGDGELFF. CDR3 bases: TGTGCCAGCAGTTGGAACGGTGATGGGGAGCTGTTTTTT. The chain couples TRBV2 to TRBJ2-2; D is undetermined. Germline loops: CDR1 SNHLY, CDR2 FYNNEI. V lost 5 bases and J 8 bases, leaving 12 bases between the germline ends. This CDR3 has 13 residues.

The rearrangement links TRBV27 to TRBJ2-7; 8 bases are shared with TRBD1. This CDR3 has 15 amino acids. Per the germline V gene, CDR1 is MNHEY and CDR2 is SMNVEV (reference sequence). Germline trimming cut 5 bases from V and 7 bases from J; bases unmatched to any gene: 13. CDR3 nucleotide sequence: TGTGCCAGCAGTGACCCGGGACAGGAGGTTTGGGAGCAGTACTTC. Its translation: CASSDPGQEVWEQYF.

This chain joins TRBV4-1 and TRBJ2-5; maybe TRBD2 (5 bases). CDR1 is MGHRA and CDR2 is YSYEKL in the germline V gene. CDR3 length: 14 amino acids. V lost 1 base, J lost 0 bases, and 6 bases lay in between. CDR3 in DNA: TGCGCCAGCAGCCAAGCGGACTACCAAGAGACCCAGTACTTC. As protein: CASSQADYQETQYF.

The chain has TRBV12-5 and TRBJ2-2; D is unresolved. The CDR3 is 12 amino acids. Trimming pared 6 bases from V and 2 bases from J, leaving 4 bases between. The germline V gene has CDR1 LGHNT and CDR2 FRNRAP. DNA of the CDR3: TGTGCTAGTGGCCCTAACACCGGGGAGCTGTTTTTT. Protein: CASGPNTGELFF. Supplemented by reference TRBV12-5 and TRBJ2-2, the full variable domain reads DARVTQTPRHKVTEMGQEVTMRCQPILGHNTVFWYRQTMMQGLELLAYFRNRAPLDDSGMPKDRFSAEMPDATLATLKIQPSEPRDSAVYFCASGPNTGELFFGEGSRLTVL.

This chain links TRBV28 with TRBJ2-3, with TRBD2 as a possible D gene (5 bases). The germline V and J ends were trimmed by 3 bases and 1 base, with 11 bases remaining between them. The CDR3 runs to 15 residues. CDR1 and CDR2 (germline): MDHEN, SYDVKM. The CDR3 nucleotides read TGTGCCAGCAGTTTGCCGGGAATGGGCACAGATACGCAGTATTTT. It encodes CASSLPGMGTDTQYF.

V gene TRBV7-9 combines with J gene TRBJ2-2; the match to TRBD2 covers 9 bases. The germline V gene has CDR1 SEHNR and CDR2 FQNEAQ (reference sequence). Trimming removed 6 bases from V and 2 bases from J; junction bases left unmatched: 4. The CDR3 runs to 15 residues. CDR3 nucleotide sequence: TGTGCCAGCAGTTTTAGCGGGAGCAACACCGGGGAGCTGTTTTTT. It specifies CASSFSGSNTGELFF.

The chain is built from TRBV6-2 or TRBV6-3 and TRBJ2-7, with D perhaps assigned TRBD1 or TRBD2 (5 bases each). This CDR3 is built from 12 residues. Germline V gene data show CDR1 as MNHEY and CDR2 as SVGEGT. V lost 7 bases and J 7 bases, leaving 14 bases between the germline ends. Written as DNA, the CDR3 is TGTGCCAGCAACCCTGGGGGATGGGAGCAGTACTTC. It yields the protein CASNPGGWEQYF.

The chain links TRBV7-9 to TRBJ1-5; D ambiguous. V shed 5 bases and J shed 4 bases, with 9 bases lying between them. The CDR3 is 13 amino acids. CDR1 is SEHNR, CDR2 FQNEAQ, per germline (reference sequence). The CDR3 protein is CASSQSPNQPQHF. The DNA for the CDR3 is TGTGCCAGCAGCCAGTCTCCAAATCAGCCCCAGCATTTT.

The V and J genes are TRBV4-2 and TRBJ2-1; 9 bases are a match to TRBD2. CDR3 length: 16 amino acids. Germline CDR1 and CDR2: LGHNA and YNFKEQ. V dropped 1 base and J dropped 8; count of bases not matched to a gene: 9. This chain's CDR3 is CASSQGTSVAVDEQFF. In DNA form, the CDR3 reads TGTGCCAGCAGCCAAGGGACTAGCGTGGCTGTGGATGAGCAGTTCTTC.

V gene TRBV2 combines with J gene TRBJ1-6; no firm D call. The ends were cut back, 7 bases at V and 7 bases at J, with 11 bases in the middle. Germline V gene lookup returns CDR1 SNHLY and CDR2 FYNNEI. This CDR3 has 13 amino acids. DNA of the CDR3: TGTGCCAGCACCCCAATCGAGAATTCACCCCTCCACTTT. This encodes CASTPIENSPLHF.

The chain joins TRBV5-1 to TRBJ1-2, with 12 bases aligning to TRBD1. CDR1 SGHRS and CDR2 YFSETQ come from the germline V gene. The CDR3 is 15 residues long. The J segment lost 8 bases and the V segment lost 0 bases, leaving 5 bases of the junction unmatched. The CDR3 coding sequence is TGCGCCAGCAGCTTGGCGGGGGACAGGGGGCGAGGCTACACCTTC. As protein: CASSLAGDRGRGYTF.

The chain employs TRBV28 and TRBJ1-6; TRBD1 agrees at 7 bases. With V trimmed by 2 bases and J by 3 bases, 10 bases remained unmatched. The CDR3 contains 18 residues. Germline-derived CDR1 and CDR2 are MDHEN and SYDVKM. The CDR3 here is CASSLIPQGVVYNSPLHF. DNA for the CDR3: TGTGCCAGCAGTTTAATCCCCCAGGGGGTCGTCTATAATTCACCCCTCCACTTT. Together with reference TRBV28 and TRBJ1-6, the CDR3 gives the full variable domain: DVKVTQSSRYLVKRTGEKVFLECVQDMDHENMFWYRQDPGLGLRLIYFSYDVKMKEKGDIPEGYSVSREKKERFSLILESASTNQTSMYLCASSLIPQGVVYNSPLHFGNGTRLTVT.

J is TRBJ1-1 and V is TRBV6-5; tentatively, D is TRBD1 (6 bases). CDR1 is MNHEY, CDR2 SVGAGI, per germline. V lost 6 bases and J lost 1, with 12 bases in between. This CDR3 is built from 14 residues. CDR3 DNA sequence: TGTGCCAGCAGATTCGGACAGCAGAACACTGAAGCTTTCTTT. The encoded protein is CASRFGQQNTEAFF.

Only one count was recorded for this clone. This sequence joins TRBV27 and TRBJ1-6; no clear D gene. The CDR3 extends over 13 amino acids. Germline CDR1 MNHEY, CDR2 SMNVEV (reference sequence). The ends were cut back, 5 bases at V and 5 bases at J, with 7 bases in the middle. CDR3 residues: CASSIADNSPLHF. The DNA for the CDR3 is TGTGCCAGCAGTATTGCAGATAATTCACCCCTCCACTTT.

The CDR3 here is CASRGQNNQPQHF. The CDR3 nucleotides are TGTGCCAGCAGGGGACAGAACAATCAGCCCCAGCATTTT. This chain joins TRBV6-5 and TRBJ1-5, with TRBD1 identical over 7 bases. CDR1 and CDR2 from the germline V gene are MNHEY and SVGAGI. V lost 6 bases and J lost 3; bases outside the gene matches: 2. CDR3 size: 13 residues.

The chain employs TRBV7-6 and TRBJ1-4; maybe TRBD1 (6 bases). The germline V gene encodes CDR1 SGHVS and CDR2 FNYEAQ. The CDR3 has 13 residues. CDR3 DNA: TGTGCTAGTGGACAGACATATAATGAAAAACTGTTTTTT. It encodes CASGQTYNEKLFF.

This sequence joins TRBV27 and TRBJ1-6, with D perhaps TRBD1 (5 bases). CDR1 and CDR2 (germline): MNHEY, SMNVEV (reference sequence). This CDR3 spans 19 amino acids. V was trimmed by 2 bases and J by 7 bases, leaving 24 bases between them. Written as DNA, the CDR3 is TGTGCCAGCAGTTTACGGCAGGGAGGGAGCTTTCGGGCGAATTCACCCCTCCACTTT. This encodes CASSLRQGGSFRANSPLHF.

The gene calls are TRBV10-3 and TRBJ1-2; possible D gene TRBD1, 5 bases. CDR1 is ENHRY, CDR2 SYGVKD, per germline. There are 14 residues in the CDR3. Trimming took 4 bases from V and 3 from J, leaving 12 bases between them. The CDR3 nucleotides read TGTGCCATCAGTGCTGTGACGGGGGACTATGGCTACACCTTC. It yields the protein CAISAVTGDYGYTF.

The rearrangement joins TRBV15 to TRBJ2-1; TRBD2 agrees at 14 bases. CDR3 length: 18 residues. Unmatched junction bases numbered 12, after V lost 1 base and J lost 10 bases. Germline V gene lookup returns CDR1 LNHNV and CDR2 YYDKDF (reference sequence). The CDR3 is CATSRGQRLAGGQREQFF. The CDR3 DNA reads TGTGCCACCAGCAGAGGACAGAGACTAGCGGGGGGGCAACGGGAGCAGTTCTTC.

The chain recombines TRBV12-3 or TRBV12-4 with TRBJ1-1; no firm D call. The CDR3 is made up of 12 amino acids. Trimming pared 3 bases from V and 1 base from J, leaving 3 bases between. The CDR3 sequence is CASSLANTEAFF. The CDR3 DNA reads as TGTGCCAGCAGTTTGGCGAACACTGAAGCTTTCTTT.

The chain recombines TRBV3-1 (or the pseudogene TRBV3-2) with TRBJ2-5, with a possible D match to TRBD2 (5 bases). In germline, CDR1 is LGHDT, CDR2 YNNKEL (reference sequence). The ends were cut back, 1 base at V and 5 bases at J, with 11 bases in the middle. There are 14 residues in the CDR3. The chain's CDR3 is CASSQGTTGETQYF. The DNA of the CDR3 is TGTGCCAGCAGCCAAGGAACCACGGGGGAGACCCAGTACTTC.

The V call is TRBV11-1, the J call TRBJ2-1; unclear D gene. Deletions cut 1 base from V and 3 bases from J, with 4 bases between. The CDR3 is 13 residues long. Germline V gives CDR1 SGHAT, CDR2 FQDESV (reference sequence). The CDR3 loop is CASSLGGYNEQFF. The CDR3 DNA sequence: TGTGCCAGCAGCTTAGGGGGCTACAATGAGCAGTTCTTC.

CDR3 sequence reads: CASSVRGEKLFF. The DNA for the CDR3 is TGTGCCAGCAGTGTCAGGGGTGAAAAACTGTTTTTT. The chain recombines TRBV12-3 or TRBV12-4 with TRBJ1-4; TRBD1 is a possible D gene (6 bases). V was shortened by 5 bases and J by 7 bases, with 8 bases between the two germline ends. There are 12 residues in the CDR3.

The rearrangement links TRBV7-6 to TRBJ1-4; weak D call: TRBD1 (5 bases). The CDR3 runs 15 residues. Between the trimmed V and J ends, which lost 2 bases and 4 bases, there was a span of 11 bases. Germline V gives CDR1 SGHVS, CDR2 FNYEAQ. CDR3 protein: CASSLRQGFNEKLFF. CDR3 coding DNA: TGTGCCAGCAGCTTAAGGCAGGGCTTTAATGAAAAACTGTTTTTT.

The chain is built from TRBV19 and TRBJ2-7; 8 nucleotides agree with TRBD2. Germline loops: CDR1 LNHDA, CDR2 SQIVND (reference sequence). Losses at the gene ends were 8 bases for V and 7 bases for J; bases not matched to a gene: 16. The CDR3 extends over 15 amino acids. The CDR3 region is CASRGSGINPGEQYF. CDR3 nucleotide sequence: TGTGCCAGTCGTGGTAGCGGGATCAATCCGGGGGAGCAGTACTTC.

This chain connects TRBV21-1 to TRBJ2-1; the DNA was not compared with TRBD2, the D call given in the table. TRBV21-1 is a recognized pseudogene. The CDR3 is made up of 16 amino acids. CDR3 sequence reads: CASKKGGLHSYNEQFF. The CDR3, as DNA: TGTGCCAGCAAAAAAGGAGGGCTCCACTCCTACAATGAGCAGTTCTTC.

The chain couples TRBV9 to TRBJ1-2, with a possible D match to TRBD1 (5 bases). The CDR3 spans 16 residues. The V and J ends lost 2 bases and 5 bases respectively, with 19 bases between them. CDR1 is SGDLS and CDR2 is YYNGEE in the germline V gene. CDR3 DNA sequence: TGTGCCAGCAGCGTCGACTCGGGACGGCTTGAGTATGGCTACACCTTC. Protein product: CASSVDSGRLEYGYTF.